This passage covers 13 T cell receptor beta chains from one sample sequenced in a study of T cell repertoires in cytomegalovirus infection. Their target antigens are unknown. MiXCR was run by TCRdb on the reads, yielding one entry per CDR3 protein. The data hold tens of thousands of distinct CDR3 sequences, with under 55% observed a single time. Source: CD8+ T cells from cultured PBMCs, taken from culture after CMV antigen stimulation. The receptor source for this set is a human donor in good health (CMV status not recorded). Some clones in this sample may be carry-over from other donors' samples.

The CDR3 protein is CASSFDRGSFRTGELFF. CDR3 coding DNA: TGTGCCAGCAGCTTCGACAGGGGTTCCTTCCGGACCGGGGAGCTGTTTTTT. The chain couples TRBV7-8 to TRBJ2-2; 8 nucleotides align to TRBD1. Germline V gene data show CDR1 as SGHVS and CDR2 as FQNEAQ. The CDR3 loop spans 17 amino acids. V lost 3 bases to trimming and J lost 5 bases; unmatched junction nucleotides: 11. The whole variable domain, filled in from reference TRBV7-8 and TRBJ2-2, reads GAGVSQSPRYKVAKRGQDVALRCDPISGHVSLFWYQQALGQGPEFLTYFQNEAQLDKSGLPSDRFFAERPEGSVSTLKIQRTQQEDSAVYLCASSFDRGSFRTGELFFGEGSRLTVL.

This chain connects TRBV7-6 to TRBJ2-3; 9 bases agree with TRBD2. The trim removed 1 base at V and 4 bases at J, leaving 6 bases unmatched. The CDR3 runs to 16 residues. Germline V lookup: CDR1 SGHVS, CDR2 FNYEAQ. This CDR3 reads CASSLVRGRAADTQYF. CDR3 bases: TGTGCCAGCAGCTTAGTCCGCGGGAGGGCTGCAGATACGCAGTATTTT.

This clonotype showed up just once. The gene calls are TRBV28 and TRBJ2-1; D unclear. The length of the CDR3 is 13 residues. The germline gives CDR1 MDHEN, CDR2 SYDVKM. Trimming cost V 6 bases and J 8 bases, with 14 bases left between them. The CDR3 DNA reads TGTGCCAGCAGGCCTGACGGTCCGGATGAGCAGTTCTTC. Its translation: CASRPDGPDEQFF.

This clonotype was counted a few times. V and J are TRBV7-2 and TRBJ2-1, with TRBD2 matching over 7 bases. The germline gives CDR1 SGHTA, CDR2 FQGNSA. The trim removed 5 bases at V and 0 bases at J, leaving 7 bases unmatched. The CDR3 has 16 residues. The DNA of the CDR3 is TGTGCCAGCAGCCTACGCGGGAGACCCTCCTACAATGAGCAGTTCTTC. Translating gives CASSLRGRPSYNEQFF.

Turning to this clonotype: No DNA is shown, since the ends of the CDR3 on it are uncertain; the CDR3 is the one TCRdb lists. The chain couples TRBV28 to TRBJ1-2. CDR1 is MDHEN and CDR2 is SYDVKM in the germline V gene. Including both end residues, the CDR3 is 15 amino acids long. This CDR3 reads CASSSSMRDFYGYTF.

This clonotype was counted a few times. The chain couples TRBV7-6 to TRBJ2-1, with D hard to call. CDR3 length: 14 residues. Germline-derived CDR1 and CDR2 are SGHVS and FNYEAQ. With 2 bases removed from V and 5 bases from J, the gap between germline ends came to 10 bases. CDR3 protein: CASSLTLDHNEQFF. The CDR3 region has the DNA TGTGCCAGCAGCTTAACATTGGATCACAATGAGCAGTTCTTC. Complete variable domain (other parts from reference TRBV7-6 and TRBJ2-1): GAGVSQSPRYKVTKRGQDVALRCDPISGHVSLYWYRQALGQGPEFLTYFNYEAQQDKSGLPNDRFSAERPEGSISTLTIQRTEQRDSAMYRCASSLTLDHNEQFFGPGTRLTVL.

This clonotype was counted a single time. The V and J genes are TRBV20-1 and TRBJ2-4; no firm D call. The germline gives CDR1 DFQATT, CDR2 SNEGSKA (reference sequence). V was shortened by 5 bases and J by 6 bases, with 8 bases between the two germline ends. CDR3 length: 11 residues. The CDR3 sequence: CSALWGNIQYF. The DNA for the CDR3 is TGCAGTGCTCTTTGGGGAAACATTCAGTACTTC.

This clonotype came up a few times. The V and J genes are TRBV11-2 and TRBJ2-1; weak D call: TRBD1 (5 bases). CDR1 is SGHAT and CDR2 is FQNNGV in the germline V gene. This CDR3 is built from 15 residues. V lost 4 bases and J lost 8, with 18 bases in between. CDR3 loop: CASSSDSQIGYEQFF. As DNA, the CDR3 is TGTGCCAGCAGCTCCGACAGTCAAATCGGCTATGAGCAGTTCTTC.

The chain carries TRBV6-1 and TRBJ2-7, with D perhaps matching TRBD1 or TRBD2 (10 bases each). The CDR3 extends over 17 amino acids. Germline V gene lookup returns CDR1 MNHNS and CDR2 SASEGT. Trimming left V 7 bases short and J 1 base short, with 23 bases between. This chain's CDR3 is CASNFRDRGLASYEQYF. DNA for the CDR3: TGTGCCAGCAATTTCCGGGACAGGGGACTAGCGTCCTACGAGCAGTACTTC.

This clonotype was observed a handful of times. CDR3 sequence (DNA): TGTGCCAGCAGTCAACCCCGGAGCCAGGACTCAAATGAAGCTTTCTTT. Protein sequence: CASSQPRSQDSNEAFF. This chain links TRBV12-3 or TRBV12-4 with TRBJ1-1; D unclear. CDR3 size: 16 residues. Trimming pared 5 bases from V and 7 bases from J, leaving 23 bases between.

The chain carries TRBV24-1 and TRBJ2-3; 8 nucleotides agree with TRBD1. J lost 2 bases, V lost 7 bases, and 4 bases had no gene match. CDR1 is KGHDR and CDR2 is SFDVKD in the germline V gene. This CDR3 is built from 14 residues. CDR3 nucleotide sequence: TGTGCCACCAGCGGGACAGGCAACACAGATACGCAGTATTTT. This encodes CATSGTGNTDTQYF.

The V gene is TRBV6-5, the J gene TRBJ1-1; no definite D call. Trimming removed 5 bases at V and 6 bases at J, with 13 bases between. The germline gives CDR1 MNHEY, CDR2 SVGAGI. This CDR3 has 13 amino acids. The CDR3 nucleotides read TGTGCCAGCAGTCGATATGGCAACGCTGAAGCTTTCTTT. Its translation is CASSRYGNAEAFF.

This rearrangement joins TRBV20-1 to TRBJ2-7; 13 bases match TRBD2. Germline CDR1 reads DFQATT; CDR2 reads SNEGSKA (reference sequence). With V trimmed by 5 bases and J by 7 bases, 8 bases remained unmatched. The CDR3 spans 14 residues. The DNA of the CDR3 is TGCAGTGCTGTCTCCGGGACTAGCGGGGCTGAGCAGTACTTC. It translates to CSAVSGTSGAEQYF.